The text below deals with one TCR beta chain. The data belong to a study of CD8 T cells in Susac syndrome. TEMRA cells underwent FACS enrichment and CD8+ and CD4+ T cells underwent negative isolation. V was cut by 5 bases and J by 7 bases, with 17 bases left in between. This CDR3 region has 14 residues. CDR1 is MNHEY and CDR2 is SMNVEV in the germline V gene (reference sequence). The RNA, about 0.5 to 1 ug, was put through reverse transcription using random hexamers. immunoSEQ multiplex PCR amplified TCR beta CDR3 across 54 Vbeta, 13 Jbeta. TCRdb fed the immunoSEQ multiplex PCR reads into MiXCR, producing one record per CDR3 protein. Of some 110,000 distinct CDR3 sequences listed, just under 95% are singletons.

The sequenced sample consisted of CD4+ T cells from PBMCs. The chain uses TRBV27 and TRBJ1-1; weak D call: TRBD1 (5 bases). This TCR derives from a human donor with multiple sclerosis. CDR3 bases: TGTGCCAGCAGTGTAAATCCGGGACGGCATGAAGCTTTCTTT. It yields the protein CASSVNPGRHEAFF.